A selection of T cell receptor beta chains follows, all from one sample in a study of OX40 agonist ivuxolimab in advanced cancers. The method was immunoSEQ multiplex PCR; TCRdb's version includes in-frame clones alone and lacks a portion of them. The data contain over 45,000 clones, approximately 86% of them singletons. The specimen comprised CD4+ or CD8+ T cells sorted from blood, sampled in a trial of the OX40 agonist ivuxolimab. These receptors all stem from an adult with an advanced solid tumor such as melanoma, head and neck, liver or kidney cancer. Both conserved end residues are part of each CDR3. The D gene is left open where the match is weak. Size tells how often a clone was seen (once, few, many) or the class of an expanded clone, and some rows leave it out.

size	V	J	D	CDR3	DNA
NA	TRBV18	TRBJ1-1	TRBD1	CASSHRGANTEAFF	TGTGCCAGCTCACACAGGGGAGCGAACACTGAAGCTTTCTTT
NA	TRBV27	TRBJ2-1	NA	CASSLSFRGYNEQFF	TGTGCCAGCAGTTTATCGTTCAGGGGCTACAATGAGCAGTTCTTC
few	TRBV5-1	TRBJ1-2	NA	CASSSALGLGYGYTF	TGCGCCAGCAGCTCAGCTTTGGGGCTAGGTTATGGCTACACCTTC
NA	TRBV19	TRBJ1-4	NA	CASSPRQITTNEKLFF	TGTGCCAGTAGTCCTCGACAGATTACAACTAATGAAAAACTGTTTTTT
NA	TRBV5-6	TRBJ2-1	NA	CASSLGSGHEQFF	TGTGCCAGCAGCTTGGGTTCGGGCCATGAGCAGTTCTTC
NA	TRBV7-9	TRBJ1-1	NA	CASSLGHMNTEAFF	TGTGCCAGCAGCTTAGGGCACATGAACACTGAAGCTTTCTTT
NA	TRBV18	TRBJ2-1	NA	CASSGTEQFF	TGTGCCAGCTCAGGGACAGAGCAGTTCTTC
NA	TRBV5-1	TRBJ1-5	NA	CASSLRGGSNQPQHF	TGCGCCAGCAGCTTGAGGGGGGGAAGCAATCAGCCCCAGCATTTT
NA	TRBV18	TRBJ2-3	TRBD1	CASSLRQGSTDTQYF	TGTGCCAGCTCACTGAGACAGGGGAGCACAGATACGCAGTATTTT
NA	TRBV19	TRBJ2-2	TRBD2	CASSISWTSGGVNTGELFF	TGTGCCAGTAGTATATCCTGGACTAGCGGGGGGGTGAACACCGGGGAGCTGTTTTTT
NA	TRBV6-1	TRBJ1-1	NA	CASSDGGFGNTEAFF	TGTGCCAGCAGTGATGGGGGGTTTGGGAACACTGAAGCTTTCTTT
NA	TRBV6-6	TRBJ2-1	TRBD1	CASTPTGGRDEQFF	TGTGCCAGCACTCCGACAGGGGGCCGGGATGAGCAGTTCTTC
NA	TRBV6-1	TRBJ2-7	NA	CASSEAHFYEQYF	TGTGCCAGCAGTGAAGCCCATTTCTACGAGCAGTACTTC
NA	TRBV7-3	TRBJ2-1	TRBD2	CASSLSLAGYNEQFF	TGTGCCAGCAGCTTAAGTCTAGCGGGGTACAATGAGCAGTTCTTC
NA	TRBV18	TRBJ1-2	NA	CASSPNRANEKGYTF	TGTGCCAGCTCACCAAACCGGGCCAACGAGAAGGGCTACACCTTC
NA	TRBV5-1	TRBJ2-1	TRBD2	CASSHTSGGAGLDEQFF	TGCGCCAGCAGCCACACTAGCGGGGGGGCCGGTTTGGATGAGCAGTTCTTC
NA	TRBV18	TRBJ1-2	NA	CASSLAGSFNYGYTF	TGTGCCAGCTCACTGGCAGGTTCCTTCAACTATGGCTACACCTTC
NA	TRBV6-5	TRBJ1-3	TRBD1	CASSYSTRGPGNTIYF	TGTGCCAGCAGTTACTCAACCAGGGGGCCTGGAAACACCATATATTTT
NA	TRBV4-2	TRBJ2-3	NA	CASSQDLKLVAQYF	TGTGCCAGCAGCCAAGATTTGAAGTTAGTCGCGCAGTATTTT
NA	TRBV10-3	TRBJ2-3	TRBD2	CAISQTSGPTDTQYF	TGTGCCATCAGCCAGACTAGCGGCCCCACAGATACGCAGTATTTT
NA	TRBV12-5	TRBJ2-1	NA	CASGLVLLENEQFF	TGTGCTAGTGGTTTGGTACTCCTGGAAAATGAGCAGTTCTTC
NA	TRBV5-1	TRBJ2-5	NA	CASSLGGLETQYF	TGCGCCAGCAGCCTCGGGGGTCTGGAGACCCAGTACTTC
NA	TRBV29-1	TRBJ2-2	NA	CSVEGGWGRPGELFF	TGCAGCGTTGAGGGGGGATGGGGGCGGCCCGGGGAGCTGTTTTTT
NA	TRBV7-9	TRBJ1-6	TRBD1	CASSVQGILHSPLHF	TGTGCCAGCAGCGTACAGGGGATCCTTCATTCACCCCTCCACTTT
NA	TRBV15	TRBJ1-1	NA	CATSSQGGSTEAFF	TGTGCCACCAGCAGTCAGGGAGGTAGTACTGAAGCTTTCTTT
NA	TRBV2	TRBJ1-1	NA	CASSPEVNTEAFF	TGTGCCAGCAGCCCCGAGGTGAACACTGAAGCTTTCTTT
NA	TRBV28	TRBJ2-7	NA	CASSPRGAGYEQYF	TGTGCCAGCAGTCCACGTGGGGCGGGTTACGAGCAGTACTTC
NA	TRBV19	TRBJ2-3	NA	CASSVQLARDTQYF	TGTGCCAGTAGTGTCCAACTAGCAAGGGATACGCAGTATTTT
NA	TRBV19	TRBJ2-7	TRBD2	CASSTRTRLAGGPYEQYF	TGTGCCAGTAGCACCCGGACCAGACTAGCGGGGGGACCCTACGAGCAGTACTTC
NA	TRBV6-1	TRBJ2-1	NA	CASTSGGEQFF	TGTGCCAGCACCTCAGGGGGGGAGCAGTTCTTC
NA	TRBV18	TRBJ2-7	NA	CASSNRKAEQYF	TGTGCCAGCTCCAACCGTAAGGCGGAGCAGTACTTC
NA	TRBV4-2	TRBJ1-2	NA	CASSQDRGRNNYGYTF	TGTGCCAGCAGCCAAGATCGGGGGCGTAACAACTATGGCTACACCTTC
NA	TRBV30	TRBJ1-5	TRBD1	CAWSFRTGRGNQPQHF	TGTGCCTGGAGTTTCAGGACAGGACGGGGCAATCAGCCCCAGCATTTT
NA	TRBV18	TRBJ1-1	NA	CASSPLGVAEAFF	TGTGCCAGCTCACCACTCGGGGTTGCTGAAGCTTTCTTT
NA	TRBV19	TRBJ1-2	TRBD1	CASNPGQVSRGYTF	TGTGCCAGTAACCCGGGACAGGTTTCTCGTGGCTACACCTTC
NA	TRBV19	TRBJ2-1	NA	CASNPGGSYNEQFF	TGTGCCAGTAACCCGGGTGGGAGCTACAATGAGCAGTTCTTC
NA	TRBV29-1	TRBJ2-5	NA	CSGAVVGETQYF	TGCAGCGGGGCGGTTGTTGGAGAGACCCAGTACTTC
NA	TRBV5-1	TRBJ1-5	NA	CASSLSGGLNQPQHF	TGCGCCAGCAGCTTGTCGGGGGGGCTCAATCAGCCCCAGCATTTT
once	TRBV2	TRBJ1-1	TRBD1	CASKSQGGLAEAFF	TGTGCCAGCAAATCCCAGGGGGGTCTCGCTGAAGCTTTCTTT
NA	TRBV18	TRBJ1-1	TRBD1	CASSPRTGINTEAFF	TGTGCCAGCTCACCTCGGACAGGGATCAACACTGAAGCTTTCTTT
NA	TRBV25-1	TRBJ2-7	TRBD1	CASSDPGQGAYEQYF	TGTGCCAGCAGCGACCCGGGACAGGGGGCCTACGAGCAGTACTTC
NA	TRBV11-2	TRBJ2-7	NA	CASSPGGWDEQYF	TGTGCCAGCAGCCCGGGCGGCTGGGACGAGCAGTACTTC
NA	TRBV29-1	TRBJ1-2	TRBD1	CSVGDRQGGHYGYTF	TGCAGCGTTGGCGATAGACAGGGTGGGCACTATGGCTACACCTTC
NA	TRBV9	TRBJ2-2	NA	CASSVLQTTGELFF	TGTGCCAGCAGCGTATTACAGACCACCGGGGAGCTGTTTTTT